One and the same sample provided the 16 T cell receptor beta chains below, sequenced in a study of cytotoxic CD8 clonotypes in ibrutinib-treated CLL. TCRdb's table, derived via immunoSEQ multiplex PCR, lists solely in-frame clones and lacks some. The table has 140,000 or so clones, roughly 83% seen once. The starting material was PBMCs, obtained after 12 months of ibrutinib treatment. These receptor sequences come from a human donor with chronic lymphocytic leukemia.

CDR3 residues: CASSPYEGYGYTF. In DNA form, the CDR3 reads TGTGCCAGCTCACCATACGAGGGCTATGGCTACACCTTC. This chain connects TRBV18 to TRBJ1-2; no firm D call. Germline V gene sequence: CDR1 KGHSH, CDR2 LQKENI. V dropped 2 bases and J dropped 4 bases, with 8 bases sitting between them. The length of the CDR3 is 13 residues.

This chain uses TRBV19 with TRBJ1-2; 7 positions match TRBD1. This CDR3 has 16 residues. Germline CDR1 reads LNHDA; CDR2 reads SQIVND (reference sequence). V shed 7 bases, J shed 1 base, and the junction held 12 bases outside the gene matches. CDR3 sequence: CASTGTASILNYGYTF. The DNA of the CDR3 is TGTGCCAGTACCGGGACAGCTTCCATACTTAACTATGGCTACACCTTC.

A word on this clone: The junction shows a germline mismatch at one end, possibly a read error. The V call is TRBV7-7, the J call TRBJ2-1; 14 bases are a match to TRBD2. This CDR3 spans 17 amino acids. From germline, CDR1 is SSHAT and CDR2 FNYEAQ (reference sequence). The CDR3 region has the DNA TGTGCTAGCAGCGCGGGACTAGCGGGAGCGGCCTACAATGAGCAGTTCTTC. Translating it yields CASSAGLAGAAYNEQFF.

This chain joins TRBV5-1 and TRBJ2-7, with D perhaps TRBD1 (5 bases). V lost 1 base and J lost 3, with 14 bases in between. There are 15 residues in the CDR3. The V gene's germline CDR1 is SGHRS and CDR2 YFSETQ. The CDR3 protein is CASSLLQGKDYEQYF. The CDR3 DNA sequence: TGCGCCAGCAGCTTGTTGCAGGGTAAGGACTACGAGCAGTACTTC.

CDR3 protein: CASSSLGQGNTEAFF. The CDR3 bases are TGTGCCAGCAGCTCACTCGGGCAGGGTAACACTGAAGCTTTCTTT. V is TRBV7-3 and J is TRBJ1-1; the D gene is possibly TRBD1 (5 bases). V was pared by 4 bases and J by 2 bases, with 14 bases between. This CDR3 comprises 15 residues. Germline values: CDR1 SGHTA, CDR2 FQGTGA.

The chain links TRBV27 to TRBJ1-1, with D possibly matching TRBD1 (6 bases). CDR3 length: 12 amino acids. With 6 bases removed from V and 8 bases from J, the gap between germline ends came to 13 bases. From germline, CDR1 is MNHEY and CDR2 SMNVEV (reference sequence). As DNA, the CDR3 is TGTGCCAGCAGCAATACAGGGATCGAAGCTTTCTTT. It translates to CASSNTGIEAFF.

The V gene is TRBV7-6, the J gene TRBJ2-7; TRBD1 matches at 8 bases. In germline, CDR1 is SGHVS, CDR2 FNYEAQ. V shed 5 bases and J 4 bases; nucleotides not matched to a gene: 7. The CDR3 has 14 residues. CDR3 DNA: TGTGCCAGCAGCCACCGACAGGGGCTATACGAGCAGTACTTC. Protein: CASSHRQGLYEQYF.

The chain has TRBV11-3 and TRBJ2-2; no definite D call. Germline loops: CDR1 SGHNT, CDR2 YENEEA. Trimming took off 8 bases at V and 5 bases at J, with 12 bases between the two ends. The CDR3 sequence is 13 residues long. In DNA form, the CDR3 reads TGTGCCAGCGGCCTCCTCCGGACCGGGGAGCTGTTTTTT. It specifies CASGLLRTGELFF.

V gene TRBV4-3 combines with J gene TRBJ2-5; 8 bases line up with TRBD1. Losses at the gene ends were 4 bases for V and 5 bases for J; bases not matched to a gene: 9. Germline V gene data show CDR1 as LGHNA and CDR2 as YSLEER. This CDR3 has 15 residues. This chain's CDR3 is CASSRNPGGAETQYF. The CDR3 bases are TGCGCCAGCAGCCGGAACCCAGGGGGCGCGGAGACCCAGTACTTC.

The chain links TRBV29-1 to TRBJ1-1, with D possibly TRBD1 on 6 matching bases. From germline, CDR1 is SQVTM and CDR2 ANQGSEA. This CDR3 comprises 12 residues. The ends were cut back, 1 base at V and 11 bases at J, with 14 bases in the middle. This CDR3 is CSVEGRGRGAFF. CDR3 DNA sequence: TGCAGCGTTGAAGGACGGGGAAGGGGGGCTTTCTTT.

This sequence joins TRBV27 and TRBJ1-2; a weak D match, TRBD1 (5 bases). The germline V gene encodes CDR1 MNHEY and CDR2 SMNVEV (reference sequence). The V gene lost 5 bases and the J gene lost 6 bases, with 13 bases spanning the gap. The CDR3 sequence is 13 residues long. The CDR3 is CASSHSPRDGYTF. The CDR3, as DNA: TGTGCCAGCAGTCACTCACCCAGGGATGGCTACACCTTC.

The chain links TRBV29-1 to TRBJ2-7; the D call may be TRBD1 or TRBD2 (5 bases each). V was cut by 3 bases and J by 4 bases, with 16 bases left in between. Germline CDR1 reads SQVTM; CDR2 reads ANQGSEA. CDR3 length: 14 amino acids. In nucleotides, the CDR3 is TGCAGCGTTGACGACAGACTACCGGCGTACGAGCAGTACTTC. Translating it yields CSVDDRLPAYEQYF.

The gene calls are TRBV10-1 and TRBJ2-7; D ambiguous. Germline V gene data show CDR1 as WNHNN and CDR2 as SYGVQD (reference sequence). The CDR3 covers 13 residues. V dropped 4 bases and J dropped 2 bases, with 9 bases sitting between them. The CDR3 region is CASSAYYTYEQYF. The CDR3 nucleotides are TGCGCCAGCAGTGCCTACTACACCTACGAGCAGTACTTC.

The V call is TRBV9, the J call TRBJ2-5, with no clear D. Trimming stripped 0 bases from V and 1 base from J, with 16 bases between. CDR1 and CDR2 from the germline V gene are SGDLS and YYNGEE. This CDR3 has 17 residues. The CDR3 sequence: CASSVGVGVASQETQYF. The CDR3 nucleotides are TGTGCCAGCAGCGTAGGGGTTGGAGTCGCCTCCCAAGAGACCCAGTACTTC. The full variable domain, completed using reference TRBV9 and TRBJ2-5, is DSGVTQTPKHLITATGQRVTLRCSPRSGDLSVYWYQQSLDQGLQFLIQYYNGEERAKGNILERFSAQQFPDLHSELNLSSLELGDSALYFCASSVGVGVASQETQYFGPGTRLLVL.

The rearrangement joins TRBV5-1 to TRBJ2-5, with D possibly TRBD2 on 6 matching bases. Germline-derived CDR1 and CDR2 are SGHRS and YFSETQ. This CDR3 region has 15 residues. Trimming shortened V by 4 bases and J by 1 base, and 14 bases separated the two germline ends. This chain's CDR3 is CASSPMVGGQETQYF. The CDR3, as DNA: TGCGCCAGCAGCCCGATGGTGGGGGGCCAAGAGACCCAGTACTTC.

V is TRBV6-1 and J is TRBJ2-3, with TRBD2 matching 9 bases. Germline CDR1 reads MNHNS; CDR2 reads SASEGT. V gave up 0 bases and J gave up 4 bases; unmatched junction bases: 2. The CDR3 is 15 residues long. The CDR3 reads CASSEASGSPDTQYF. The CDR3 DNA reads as TGTGCCAGCAGTGAAGCTAGCGGGAGCCCAGATACGCAGTATTTT.